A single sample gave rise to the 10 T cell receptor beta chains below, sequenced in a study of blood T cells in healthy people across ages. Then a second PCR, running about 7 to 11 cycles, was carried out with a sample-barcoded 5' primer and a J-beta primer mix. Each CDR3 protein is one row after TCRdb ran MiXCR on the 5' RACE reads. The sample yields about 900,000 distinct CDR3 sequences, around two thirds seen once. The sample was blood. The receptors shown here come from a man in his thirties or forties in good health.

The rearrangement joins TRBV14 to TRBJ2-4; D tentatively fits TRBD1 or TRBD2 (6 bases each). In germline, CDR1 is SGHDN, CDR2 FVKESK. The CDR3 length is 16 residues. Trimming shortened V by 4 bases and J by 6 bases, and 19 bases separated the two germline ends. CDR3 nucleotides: TGTGCCAGCAGCCGCGGGACATACTTTGATGGAAACATTCAGTACTTC. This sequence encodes CASSRGTYFDGNIQYF. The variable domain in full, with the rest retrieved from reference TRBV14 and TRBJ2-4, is EAGVTQFPSHSVIEKGQTVTLRCDPISGHDNLYWYRRVMGKEIKFLLHFVKESKQDESGMPNNRFLAERTGGTYSTLKVQPAELEDSGVYFCASSRGTYFDGNIQYFGAGTRLSVL.

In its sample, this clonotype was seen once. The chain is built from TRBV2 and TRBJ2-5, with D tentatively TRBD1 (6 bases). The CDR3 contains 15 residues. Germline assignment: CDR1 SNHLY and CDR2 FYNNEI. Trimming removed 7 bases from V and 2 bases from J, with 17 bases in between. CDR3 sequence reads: CASNFRGPSQETQYF. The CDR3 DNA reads TGTGCCAGCAATTTCAGGGGTCCCTCTCAAGAGACCCAGTACTTC.

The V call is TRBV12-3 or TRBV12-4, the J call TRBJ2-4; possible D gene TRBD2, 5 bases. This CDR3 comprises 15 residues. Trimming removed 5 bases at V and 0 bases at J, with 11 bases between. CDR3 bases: TGTGCCAGCAGTCCCGGGGTGCTAGCCAAAAACATTCAGTACTTC. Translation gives CASSPGVLAKNIQYF.

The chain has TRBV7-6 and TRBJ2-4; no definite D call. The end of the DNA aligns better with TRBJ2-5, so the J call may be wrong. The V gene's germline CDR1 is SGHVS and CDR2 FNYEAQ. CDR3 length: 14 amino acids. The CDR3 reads CAGDRRRRLKTQYF. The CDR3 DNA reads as TGTGCCGGGGATCGCAGACGGCGGTTGAAGACCCAGTACTTC.

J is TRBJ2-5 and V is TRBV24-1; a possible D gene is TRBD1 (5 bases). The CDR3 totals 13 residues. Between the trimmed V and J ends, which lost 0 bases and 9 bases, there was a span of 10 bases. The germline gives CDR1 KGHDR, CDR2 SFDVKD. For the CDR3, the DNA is TGTGCCACCAGTGATTTGGACAGTCCTGCCCAGTACTTC. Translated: CATSDLDSPAQYF.

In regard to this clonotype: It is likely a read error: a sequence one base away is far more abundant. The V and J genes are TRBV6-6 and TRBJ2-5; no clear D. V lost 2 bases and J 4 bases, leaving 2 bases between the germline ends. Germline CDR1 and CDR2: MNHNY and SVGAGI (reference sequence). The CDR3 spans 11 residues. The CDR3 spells CASSYVETQYF. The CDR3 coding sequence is TGTGCCAGCAGTTACGTAGAGACCCAGTACTTC.

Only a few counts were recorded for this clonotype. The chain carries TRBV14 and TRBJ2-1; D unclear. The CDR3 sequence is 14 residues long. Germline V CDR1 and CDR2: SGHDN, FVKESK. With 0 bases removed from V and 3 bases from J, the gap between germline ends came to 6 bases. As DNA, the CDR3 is TGTGCCAGCAGCCAAGATTACTTCTACAATGAGCAGTTCTTC. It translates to CASSQDYFYNEQFF.

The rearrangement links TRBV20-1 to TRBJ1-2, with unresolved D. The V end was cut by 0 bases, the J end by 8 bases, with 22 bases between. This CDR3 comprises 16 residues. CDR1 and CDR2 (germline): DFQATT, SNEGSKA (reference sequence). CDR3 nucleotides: TGCAGTGCTAGAGAGCTTCGGGGTTCGGCGGGTATCGGCTACACCTTC. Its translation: CSARELRGSAGIGYTF.

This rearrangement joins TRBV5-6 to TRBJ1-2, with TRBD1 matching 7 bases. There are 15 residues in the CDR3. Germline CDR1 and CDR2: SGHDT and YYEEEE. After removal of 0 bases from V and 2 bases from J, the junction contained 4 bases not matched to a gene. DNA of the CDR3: TGTGCCAGCAGCTTGGGGGGACAGAAAAACTATGGCTACACCTTC. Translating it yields CASSLGGQKNYGYTF.

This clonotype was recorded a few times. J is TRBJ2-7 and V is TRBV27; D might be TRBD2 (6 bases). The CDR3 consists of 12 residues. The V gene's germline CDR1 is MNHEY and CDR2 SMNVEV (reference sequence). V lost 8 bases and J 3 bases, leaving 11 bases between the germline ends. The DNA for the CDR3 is TGTGCCAGCGGGTTCGGGGGCTACGAGCAGTACTTC. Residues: CASGFGGYEQYF.